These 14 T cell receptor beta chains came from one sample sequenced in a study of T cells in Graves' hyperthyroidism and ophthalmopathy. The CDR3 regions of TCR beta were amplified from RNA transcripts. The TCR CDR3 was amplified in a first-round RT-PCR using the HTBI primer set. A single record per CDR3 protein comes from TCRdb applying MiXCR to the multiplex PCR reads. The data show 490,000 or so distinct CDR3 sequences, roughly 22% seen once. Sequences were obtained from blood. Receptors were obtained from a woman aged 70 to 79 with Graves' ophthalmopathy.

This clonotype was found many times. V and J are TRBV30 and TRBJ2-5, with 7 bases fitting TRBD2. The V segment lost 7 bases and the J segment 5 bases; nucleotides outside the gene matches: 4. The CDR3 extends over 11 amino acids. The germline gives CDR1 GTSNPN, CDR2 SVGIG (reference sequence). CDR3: CAFSGRETQYF. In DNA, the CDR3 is TGTGCCTTTAGCGGGCGGGAGACCCAGTACTTC. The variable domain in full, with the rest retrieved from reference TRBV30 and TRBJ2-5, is SQTIHQWPATLVQPVGSPLSLECTVEGTSNPNLYWYRQAAGRGLQLLFYSVGIGQISSEVPQNLSASRPQDRQFILSSKKLLLSDSGFYLCAFSGRETQYFGPGTRLLVL.

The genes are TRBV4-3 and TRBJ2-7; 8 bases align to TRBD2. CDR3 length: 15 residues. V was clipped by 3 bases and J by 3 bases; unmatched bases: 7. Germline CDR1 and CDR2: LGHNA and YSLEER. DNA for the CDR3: TGCGCCAGCAGCCAGGCTCCCGGGGGGGACTACGAGCAGTACTTC. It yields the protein CASSQAPGGDYEQYF.

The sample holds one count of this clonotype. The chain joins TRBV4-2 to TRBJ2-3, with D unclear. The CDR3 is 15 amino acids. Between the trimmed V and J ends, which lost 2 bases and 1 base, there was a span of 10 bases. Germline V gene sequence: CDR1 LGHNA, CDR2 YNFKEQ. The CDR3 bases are TGTGCCAGCAGCCAAATAGGTACGCGCACAGATACGCAGTATTTT. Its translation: CASSQIGTRTDTQYF.

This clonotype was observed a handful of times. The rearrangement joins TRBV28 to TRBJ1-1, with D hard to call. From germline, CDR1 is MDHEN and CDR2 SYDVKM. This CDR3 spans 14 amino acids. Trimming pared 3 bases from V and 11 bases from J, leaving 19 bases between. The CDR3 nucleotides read TGTGCCAGCAGTTTCCAGGCTTCACTCCCTGGGGCTTTCTTT. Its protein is CASSFQASLPGAFF.

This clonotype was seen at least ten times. The CDR3 region is CASSQGGAFGGTQYF. The CDR3 region has the DNA TGTGCCAGCAGCCAGGGAGGGGCCTTCGGTGGGACCCAGTACTTC. The V and J genes are TRBV11-2 and TRBJ2-5, with 7 bases matching TRBD2. The CDR3 length is 15 residues. CDR1 SGHAT and CDR2 FQNNGV come from the germline V gene. Losses at the gene ends were 5 bases for V and 7 bases for J; bases not matched to a gene: 13.

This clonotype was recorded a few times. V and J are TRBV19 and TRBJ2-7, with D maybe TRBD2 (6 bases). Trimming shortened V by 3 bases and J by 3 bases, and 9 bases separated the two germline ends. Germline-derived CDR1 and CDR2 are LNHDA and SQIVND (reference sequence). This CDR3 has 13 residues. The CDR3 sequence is CASSIGGGYEQYF. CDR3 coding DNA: TGTGCCAGTAGTATTGGGGGAGGCTACGAGCAGTACTTC.

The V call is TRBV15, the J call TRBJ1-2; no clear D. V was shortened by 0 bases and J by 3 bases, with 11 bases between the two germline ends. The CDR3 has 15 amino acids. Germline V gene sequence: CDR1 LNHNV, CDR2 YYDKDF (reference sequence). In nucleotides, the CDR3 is TGTGCCACCAGCAGAGATTTTCGCATAGACTATGGCTACACCTTC. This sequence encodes CATSRDFRIDYGYTF.

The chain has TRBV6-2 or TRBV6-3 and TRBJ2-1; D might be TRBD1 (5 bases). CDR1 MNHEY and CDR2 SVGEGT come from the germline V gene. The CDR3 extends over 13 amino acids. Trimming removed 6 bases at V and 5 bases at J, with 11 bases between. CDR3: CASRGVDDNEQFF. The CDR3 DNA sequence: TGTGCCAGCAGAGGGGTTGATGACAATGAGCAGTTCTTC.

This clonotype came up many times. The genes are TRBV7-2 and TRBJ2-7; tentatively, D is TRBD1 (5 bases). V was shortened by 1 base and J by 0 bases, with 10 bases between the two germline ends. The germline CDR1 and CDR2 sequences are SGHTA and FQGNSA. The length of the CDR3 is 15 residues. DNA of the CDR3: TGTGCCAGCAGCTTAGATCGACAGAGCTCCTACGAGCAGTACTTC. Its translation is CASSLDRQSSYEQYF.

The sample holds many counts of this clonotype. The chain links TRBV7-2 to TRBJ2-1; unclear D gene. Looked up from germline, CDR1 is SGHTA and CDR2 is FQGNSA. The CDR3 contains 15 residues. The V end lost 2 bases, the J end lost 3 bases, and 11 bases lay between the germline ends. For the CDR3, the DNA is TGTGCCAGCAGCTTACAGGTCGAAAGCTACAATGAGCAGTTCTTC. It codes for CASSLQVESYNEQFF.

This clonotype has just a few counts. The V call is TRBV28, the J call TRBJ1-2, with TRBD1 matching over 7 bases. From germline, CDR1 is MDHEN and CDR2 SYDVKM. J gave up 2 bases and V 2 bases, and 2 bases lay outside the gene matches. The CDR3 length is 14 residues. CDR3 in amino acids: CASSLPQGNYGYTF. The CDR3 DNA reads TGTGCCAGCAGTTTACCACAGGGGAACTATGGCTACACCTTC.

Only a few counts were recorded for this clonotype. The CDR3: CASNKWTYNEQFF. The CDR3 DNA sequence: TGTGCCAGCAACAAATGGACCTACAATGAGCAGTTCTTC. This sequence joins TRBV12-3 or TRBV12-4 and TRBJ2-1; D call uncertain. This CDR3 has 13 residues. Trimming removed 7 bases from V and 2 bases from J, with 9 bases in between.

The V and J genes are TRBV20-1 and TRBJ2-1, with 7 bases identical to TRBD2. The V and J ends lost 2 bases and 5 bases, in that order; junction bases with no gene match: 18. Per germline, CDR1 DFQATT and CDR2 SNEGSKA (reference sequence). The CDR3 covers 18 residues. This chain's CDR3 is CSARLIRPGLAANNEQFF. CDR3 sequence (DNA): TGCAGTGCTAGATTAATACGTCCGGGGCTAGCGGCTAACAATGAGCAGTTCTTC.

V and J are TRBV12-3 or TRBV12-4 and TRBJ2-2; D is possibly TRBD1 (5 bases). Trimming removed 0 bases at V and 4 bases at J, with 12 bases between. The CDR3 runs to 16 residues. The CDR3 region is CASSLAVARGTGELFF. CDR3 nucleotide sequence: TGTGCCAGCAGTTTAGCGGTCGCAAGGGGCACCGGGGAGCTGTTTTTT.